This TCR beta chain was sequenced during a study of T cell repertoires in cytomegalovirus infection. The V gene lost 5 bases and the J gene lost 2 bases, with 12 bases spanning the gap. The CDR3 runs to 14 residues. The germline V gene encodes CDR1 SGHAT and CDR2 FQNNGV. From the reads, TCRdb called clonotypes with MiXCR, one entry per CDR3 protein. This sample carries roughly 180,000 distinct CDR3 sequences, less than 25% of them seen once, and the ten largest clones take around a quarter. This clonotype was found a few times. Antigen unknown. Sequenced material: CD8+ T cells from cultured PBMCs, taken from culture after CMV antigen stimulation. The origin of this receptor is a human donor in good health (CMV status not recorded). Some clones in this sample may be carry-over from other donors' samples. This chain joins TRBV11-2 and TRBJ2-5; unclear D gene. The CDR3, as DNA: TGTGCCAGCAGCCCAGCCGTGTCTCAAGAGACCCAGTACTTC. It translates to CASSPAVSQETQYF. The complete variable domain, with remaining parts taken from reference TRBV11-2 and TRBJ2-5, reads EAGVAQSPRYKIIEKRQSVAFWCNPISGHATLYWYQQILGQGPKLLIQFQNNGVVDDSQLPKDRFSAERLKGVDSTLKIQPAKLEDSAVYLCASSPAVSQETQYFGPGTRLLVL.